These 29 T cell receptor beta chains came from one sample sequenced in a study of blood T cell repertoires in COVID-19. Data came from immunoSEQ multiplex PCR; TCRdb stores just in-frame clones and leaves some out. This sample has 130,000 to 150,000 clones; roughly 89% occur once, and the top ten carry around 1.5%. The sample consisted of peripheral blood. All receptors come from a human donor in a cohort sampled during active COVID-19.

The V and J genes are TRBV4-1 and TRBJ2-7; the match to TRBD2 covers 8 bases. The CDR3 sequence is 16 residues long. The junction had 6 bases not matched to a gene; V was cut back by 1 base and J by 1 base. Germline CDR1 and CDR2: MGHRA and YSYEKL. CDR3 sequence reads: CASSQVSGGGSYEQYF. In DNA form, the CDR3 reads TGCGCCAGCAGCCAAGTATCAGGCGGGGGGTCCTACGAGCAGTACTTC.

In its sample, this clone was seen once. V usage is TRBV27 and J usage is TRBJ1-3, with a possible D match to TRBD1 (6 bases). Per the germline V gene, CDR1 is MNHEY and CDR2 is SMNVEV (reference sequence). The germline V and J ends were trimmed by 5 bases and 6 bases, with 14 bases remaining between them. The CDR3 has 14 amino acids. The CDR3 is CASSINREANTIYF. The DNA for the CDR3 is TGTGCCAGCAGTATAAACAGGGAAGCAAACACCATATATTTT.

The chain joins TRBV2 to TRBJ1-2, with D unresolved. The CDR3 is made up of 12 amino acids. Germline CDR1 and CDR2: SNHLY and FYNNEI. With 5 bases removed from V and 7 bases from J, the gap between germline ends came to 11 bases. The CDR3 sequence is CASSHEWSGYTF. The CDR3 DNA follows: TGTGCCAGCAGTCACGAGTGGAGTGGCTACACCTTC. The full variable domain, in which reference TRBV2 and TRBJ1-2 provide the parts outside the CDR3, is EPEVTQTPSHQVTQMGQEVILRCVPISNHLYFYWYRQILGQKVEFLVSFYNNEISEKSEIFDDQFSVERPDGSNFTLKIRSTKLEDSAMYFCASSHEWSGYTFGSGTRLTVV.

The rearrangement uses TRBV5-1 and TRBJ2-1, with D perhaps matching TRBD2 (7 bases). Germline V gene sequence: CDR1 SGHRS, CDR2 YFSETQ. Trimming left V 4 bases short and J 8 bases short, with 19 bases between. This CDR3 has 15 residues. CDR3 in amino acids: CASSQVGGARDEQFF. CDR3 DNA: TGCGCCAGCAGCCAGGTTGGGGGGGCGCGGGATGAGCAGTTCTTC.

V and J are TRBV6-5 and TRBJ1-2; the D gene is possibly TRBD1 (6 bases). This CDR3 is built from 13 residues. Trimming took off 6 bases at V and 8 bases at J, with 16 bases between the two ends. Germline CDR1 and CDR2: MNHEY and SVGAGI. CDR3 DNA sequence: TGTGCCAGCAGGTTCCCGGGACATGGGGGCTACACCTTC. Its translation: CASRFPGHGGYTF.

The chain carries TRBV9 and TRBJ2-2, with a possible D match to TRBD2 (6 bases). V was clipped by 0 bases and J by 2 bases, with 11 bases between them. Germline CDR1 reads SGDLS; CDR2 reads YYNGEE. The CDR3 sequence is 16 residues long. The CDR3 nucleotides read TGTGCCAGCAGCGTAGGGCGGGGCGATAACACCGGGGAGCTGTTTTTT. Translating it yields CASSVGRGDNTGELFF.

The V gene is TRBV11-2, the J gene TRBJ2-3; 8 nucleotides agree with TRBD2. CDR3 length: 16 residues. Trimming took 4 bases from V and 1 from J; bases not matched to a gene: 7. Germline V lookup: CDR1 SGHAT, CDR2 FQNNGV. The CDR3 loop is CASSSPRAGGTDTQYF. Here the CDR3 DNA reads TGTGCCAGCAGCTCCCCTCGAGCGGGGGGCACAGATACGCAGTATTTT.

The CDR3 is CAISRTVQNTEAFF. The CDR3 DNA reads TGTGCCATCAGCAGGACTGTCCAGAACACTGAAGCTTTCTTT. The chain has TRBV10-3 and TRBJ1-1; D ambiguous. The CDR3 consists of 14 residues. Germline V lookup: CDR1 ENHRY, CDR2 SYGVKD. Trimming cost V 6 bases and J 1 base, with 12 bases left between them.

The rearrangement links TRBV2 to TRBJ2-7; 8 bases line up with TRBD1. V dropped 1 base and J dropped 5; count of bases not matched to a gene: 1. The CDR3 sequence is 13 residues long. Germline V gene sequence: CDR1 SNHLY, CDR2 FYNNEI. The CDR3 is CASSEDRGDEQYF. The CDR3, as DNA: TGTGCCAGCAGTGAAGACAGGGGGGACGAGCAGTACTTC.

This clone has only one observation. The V gene is TRBV19, the J gene TRBJ2-1, with D perhaps matching TRBD1 (5 bases). This CDR3 is 15 amino acids long. Trimming shortened V by 8 bases and J by 5 bases, and 19 bases separated the two germline ends. The germline CDR1 and CDR2 sequences are LNHDA and SQIVND (reference sequence). CDR3 in DNA: TGTGCCAGTCGGCCCTCGGCAGGGATCCACAATGAGCAGTTCTTC. It yields the protein CASRPSAGIHNEQFF.

The chain combines TRBV7-9 with TRBJ1-2; 9 bases map to TRBD1. After removal of 4 bases from V and 5 bases from J, the junction contained 8 bases not matched to a gene. The germline gives CDR1 SEHNR, CDR2 FQNEAQ (reference sequence). The CDR3 spans 15 residues. In nucleotides, the CDR3 is TGTGCCAGCAGCTCTCGGGACAGGGCCGTTTATGGCTACACCTTC. Amino acid sequence: CASSSRDRAVYGYTF.

V is TRBV20-1 and J is TRBJ2-7; tentative D call: TRBD2 (5 bases). This CDR3 has 11 residues. Germline loops: CDR1 DFQATT, CDR2 SNEGSKA (reference sequence). Trimming cost V 4 bases and J 3 bases, with 7 bases left between them. The DNA of the CDR3 is TGCAGTGCTACCGGGGACTACGAGCAGTACTTC. It specifies CSATGDYEQYF.

V is TRBV9 and J is TRBJ1-1; 8 bases are a match to TRBD1. The CDR3 length is 13 residues. V lost 0 bases, J lost 8 bases, and 3 bases stayed unmatched. Germline CDR1 is SGDLS and CDR2 is YYNGEE. In DNA form, the CDR3 reads TGTGCCAGCAGCGTAGCTACAGGGGGAGAAGCTTTCTTT. Translating gives CASSVATGGEAFF. The full variable domain, in which reference TRBV9 and TRBJ1-1 provide the parts outside the CDR3, is DSGVTQTPKHLITATGQRVTLRCSPRSGDLSVYWYQQSLDQGLQFLIQYYNGEERAKGNILERFSAQQFPDLHSELNLSSLELGDSALYFCASSVATGGEAFFGQGTRLTVV.

This clone has a handful of counts. V gene TRBV4-2 combines with J gene TRBJ2-2; 10 bases align to TRBD2. The CDR3 spans 18 residues. V shed 2 bases, J shed 5 bases, and the junction held 11 bases outside the gene matches. In germline, CDR1 is LGHNA, CDR2 YNFKEQ. The CDR3 DNA sequence: TGTGCCAGCAGCCAACTGGGCCCTACTAGCGGGGTTACCGGGGAGCTGTTTTTT. The encoded protein is CASSQLGPTSGVTGELFF.

The chain employs TRBV2 and TRBJ2-7; TRBD2 might be the D (5 bases). Germline CDR1 reads SNHLY; CDR2 reads FYNNEI. This CDR3 has 13 amino acids. V lost 11 bases to trimming and J lost 1 base, with 15 bases between them. The chain's CDR3 is CASDGRGSYEQYF. CDR3 coding DNA: TGTGCCTCGGACGGCCGAGGGTCCTACGAGCAGTACTTC.

The V and J genes are TRBV5-6 and TRBJ1-1, with D possibly matching TRBD1 (6 bases). Germline lookup yields CDR1 SGHDT and CDR2 YYEEEE. V shed 1 base and J shed 6 bases, with 10 bases lying between them. The CDR3 has 13 amino acids. For the CDR3, the DNA is TGTGCCAGCAGCTTGATCAGGGGCGCTGAAGCTTTCTTT. It yields the protein CASSLIRGAEAFF.

The table lists this clone with a count of one. This sequence joins TRBV19 and TRBJ2-5; possibly TRBD2 for D (6 bases). Germline CDR1 is LNHDA and CDR2 is SQIVND (reference sequence). The CDR3 is made up of 15 amino acids. V lost 3 bases to trimming and J lost 1 base, with 12 bases between them. For the CDR3, the DNA is TGTGCCAGTAGTATCGGCGGGGCACTCCAAGAGACCCAGTACTTC. It specifies CASSIGGALQETQYF.

The rearrangement uses TRBV28 and TRBJ1-1, with D possibly being TRBD1 (5 bases). The CDR3 runs to 14 residues. Trimming pared 7 bases from V and 1 base from J, leaving 13 bases between. CDR1 and CDR2 (germline): MDHEN, SYDVKM. CDR3 in DNA: TGTGCCAGCACGATCGGGGGAGGGAACACTGAAGCTTTCTTT. This sequence encodes CASTIGGGNTEAFF.

The V and J genes are TRBV19 and TRBJ1-4, with D tentatively TRBD1 (5 bases). Looked up from germline, CDR1 is LNHDA and CDR2 is SQIVND (reference sequence). V shed 4 bases and J shed 5 bases, with 5 bases lying between them. The CDR3 extends over 12 amino acids. CDR3 DNA sequence: TGTGCCAGTAGTAGACAGAATGAAAAACTGTTTTTT. This translates into CASSRQNEKLFF.

The chain is built from TRBV6-5 and TRBJ2-5; D is possibly TRBD2 (5 bases). CDR3 length equals 15 residues. Trimming cost V 7 bases and J 5 bases, with 20 bases left between them. CDR1 and CDR2 (germline): MNHEY, SVGAGI. The CDR3 here is CASTEGPGSRETQYF. The CDR3 region has the DNA TGTGCCAGCACCGAAGGTCCGGGGTCCAGGGAGACCCAGTACTTC.

The chain combines TRBV6-2 or TRBV6-3 with TRBJ2-3; 9 nucleotides line up with TRBD2. The CDR3 loop spans 15 amino acids. Germline V gene sequence: CDR1 MNHEY, CDR2 SVGEGT. Trimming removed 6 bases from V and 4 bases from J; junction bases left unmatched: 8. CDR3 coding DNA: TGTGCCAGCAGCCCCCAGCGGGGGGATTCAGATACGCAGTATTTT. It is translated as CASSPQRGDSDTQYF.

The chain joins TRBV4-1 to TRBJ2-1; 11 bases are a match to TRBD2. CDR1 and CDR2 from the germline V gene are MGHRA and YSYEKL. The ends lost 0 bases at V and 6 bases at J; junction bases unmatched: 1. CDR3 length: 15 residues. CDR3 sequence: CASSQDSGGANEQFF. CDR3 DNA: TGCGCCAGCAGCCAAGATAGCGGGGGGGCCAATGAGCAGTTCTTC.

The V and J genes are TRBV29-1 and TRBJ2-5, with TRBD2 matching over 8 bases. CDR1 and CDR2 (germline): SQVTM, ANQGSEA. The CDR3 runs 15 residues. V lost 5 bases, J lost 5 bases, and 13 bases stayed unmatched. The CDR3 nucleotides read TGCAGCGTTAGTTCATCGGGGGGGGCCCTGGAGACCCAGTACTTC. Protein: CSVSSSGGALETQYF.

The rearrangement links TRBV25-1 to TRBJ2-7, with D perhaps TRBD1 (6 bases). Between the trimmed V and J ends, which lost 4 bases and 6 bases, there was a span of 13 bases. Germline loops: CDR1 MGHDK, CDR2 SYGVNS. The length of the CDR3 is 13 residues. The CDR3 nucleotides are TGTGCCAGCAGTGTCCCCGGACAGTTCGAGCAGTACTTC. It yields the protein CASSVPGQFEQYF.

The chain joins TRBV27 to TRBJ2-3; 14 nucleotides align to TRBD2. CDR3 length: 18 amino acids. V lost 3 bases to trimming and J lost 2 bases; unmatched junction nucleotides: 7. Germline CDR1 MNHEY, CDR2 SMNVEV (reference sequence). The CDR3 DNA sequence: TGTGCCAGCAGTTTCCTGGGACTAGCGGGAGCAAACACAGATACGCAGTATTTT. Its protein is CASSFLGLAGANTDTQYF.

The CDR3 sequence is CASSGVWGDTEAFF. The CDR3 bases are TGTGCCAGCAGTGGAGTATGGGGGGACACTGAAGCTTTCTTT. V gene TRBV28 combines with J gene TRBJ1-1; TRBD1 is a possible D gene (5 bases). Trimming stripped 5 bases from V and 3 bases from J, with 13 bases between. Per germline, CDR1 MDHEN and CDR2 SYDVKM. The CDR3 extends over 14 amino acids.

The gene calls are TRBV7-3 and TRBJ2-5, with D maybe TRBD2 (6 bases). The CDR3 totals 16 residues. Germline V gene data show CDR1 as SGHTA and CDR2 as FQGTGA. The V gene lost 7 bases and the J gene lost 5 bases, with 23 bases spanning the gap. CDR3 sequence: CASTTRGSHPGETQYF. As DNA, the CDR3 is TGTGCCAGCACCACGCGGGGCAGCCATCCGGGGGAGACCCAGTACTTC.

The rearrangement uses TRBV10-3 and TRBJ1-2, with D perhaps TRBD1 (5 bases). V was shortened by 6 bases and J by 5 bases, with 13 bases between the two germline ends. Germline CDR1 is ENHRY and CDR2 is SYGVKD. CDR3 length equals 13 residues. The CDR3 coding sequence is TGTGCCATCAGGGAGGACGGGGGGTATGGCTACACCTTC. It translates to CAIREDGGYGYTF.

This chain joins TRBV6-7 and TRBJ1-2; D may be TRBD1 (6 bases). TRBV6-7 is classed as an ORF, of uncertain function. Trimming took 7 bases from V and 1 from J, leaving 16 bases between them. The CDR3 has 15 amino acids. The CDR3 reads CASTYRAGLNYGYTF. CDR3 nucleotide sequence: TGTGCCAGCACCTACAGGGCAGGGCTTAACTATGGCTACACCTTC.